This T cell receptor beta chain originates from a study of neurological immune-mediated disorders. TCRdb reprocessed the 5' RACE reads with MiXCR, giving one entry per CDR3 protein. This table has about 99,000 distinct CDR3 sequences, more than 10% appearing once. This CDR3 spans 14 amino acids. The germline V and J ends were trimmed by 8 bases and 9 bases, with 17 bases remaining between them. The germline V gene has CDR1 MDHEN and CDR2 SYDVKM. Time point specified: longitudinal time-point 3. This clonotype has just a few counts. The origin of this receptor is a female donor with HTLV-1-associated myelopathy (HAM/TSP). The sample taken for sequencing was PBMCs. V is TRBV28 and J is TRBJ1-6; D call uncertain. CDR3 region: CASSSIGSISPLHF. The CDR3 DNA reads TGTGCCAGCTCCTCGATTGGTTCCATTTCACCCCTCCACTTT.